The 30 T cell receptor beta chains in this list originate from one sample, sequenced in a study of T cell responses to AZD1222 COVID-19 vaccine. Sequenced by immunoSEQ multiplex PCR; TCRdb stores in-frame clones only, minus some. The data show some 150,000 clones, roughly 84% seen once. The starting material was peripheral blood, obtained 28 days after the second AZD1222 dose. These receptors were obtained from an adult who received the AZD1222 COVID-19 vaccine.

The chain links TRBV28 to TRBJ2-4, with a weak D call TRBD2 (6 bases). This CDR3 spans 15 amino acids. Germline loops: CDR1 MDHEN, CDR2 SYDVKM. V shed 6 bases and J shed 3 bases, with 15 bases lying between them. The CDR3 spells CASSLGGIGKNIQYF. In nucleotides, the CDR3 is TGTGCCAGCAGCCTGGGGGGAATAGGCAAAAACATTCAGTACTTC.

The rearrangement joins TRBV28 to TRBJ1-5, with a tentative D call TRBD1 (5 bases). This CDR3 comprises 13 residues. The germline V gene has CDR1 MDHEN and CDR2 SYDVKM. V was trimmed by 0 bases and J by 7 bases, leaving 7 bases between them. The CDR3 DNA reads as TGTGCCAGCAGTTTATGGGGGGGGCAGCCCCAGCATTTT. Its protein is CASSLWGGQPQHF.

The rearrangement uses TRBV7-2 and TRBJ1-6; D ambiguous. Between the trimmed V and J ends, which lost 3 bases and 4 bases, there was a span of 10 bases. Per the germline V gene, CDR1 is SGHTA and CDR2 is FQGNSA. The CDR3 totals 15 residues. CDR3 in DNA: TGTGCCAGCAGCTTTTCGACGGGATATAATTCACCCCTCCACTTT. The encoded protein is CASSFSTGYNSPLHF.

The J gene is TRBJ1-1, the V gene TRBV2, with no clear D. Trimming pared 3 bases from V and 7 bases from J, leaving 9 bases between. CDR1 SNHLY and CDR2 FYNNEI come from the germline V gene. The CDR3 contains 12 residues. CDR3 bases: TGTGCCAGCAGTGACGCGGGATATGAAGCTTTCTTT. Protein product: CASSDAGYEAFF.

V and J are TRBV12-5 and TRBJ1-1; 7 bases match TRBD1. The CDR3 has 14 residues. Trimming at V came to 4 bases and at J to 5 bases, leaving 7 bases not matched to a gene. Per the germline V gene, CDR1 is LGHNT and CDR2 is FRNRAP. The CDR3, as DNA: TGTGCTAGTGGTTCGCAGGGGGTACGGACTGAAGCTTTCTTT. This codes for CASGSQGVRTEAFF.

J is TRBJ1-2 and V is TRBV29-1, with a weak D call TRBD1 (5 bases). Germline V gene sequence: CDR1 SQVTM, CDR2 ANQGSEA. V was shortened by 4 bases and J by 4 bases, with 13 bases between the two germline ends. CDR3 length: 13 amino acids. The CDR3 region is CSVGDLSGYGYTF. The CDR3, as DNA: TGCAGCGTTGGGGACCTTTCGGGCTATGGCTACACCTTC.

The V gene is TRBV19, the J gene TRBJ2-7, with D perhaps TRBD1 or TRBD2 (5 bases each). This CDR3 is built from 14 residues. Trimming pared 5 bases from V and 2 bases from J, leaving 13 bases between. Germline assignment: CDR1 LNHDA and CDR2 SQIVND (reference sequence). This CDR3 reads CASSPVGRAYEQYF. In DNA, the CDR3 is TGTGCCAGTAGTCCGGTGGGACGAGCCTACGAGCAGTACTTC.

The V and J genes are TRBV2 and TRBJ1-6, with TRBD1 matching over 8 bases. The germline gives CDR1 SNHLY, CDR2 FYNNEI. The junction had 5 bases not matched to a gene; V was cut back by 6 bases and J by 4 bases. This CDR3 spans 15 amino acids. The CDR3 sequence is CASSTDRGYNSPLHF. The CDR3 DNA sequence: TGTGCCAGCAGCACCGACAGGGGATATAATTCACCCCTCCACTTT.

The chain uses TRBV4-2 and TRBJ1-2, with D unclear. The V gene lost 0 bases and the J gene lost 3 bases, with 11 bases spanning the gap. Germline V gene data show CDR1 as LGHNA and CDR2 as YNFKEQ. The CDR3 sequence is 15 residues long. CDR3 protein: CASSQELDFHYGYTF. The DNA of the CDR3 is TGTGCCAGCAGCCAAGAATTGGACTTCCACTATGGCTACACCTTC.

The chain combines TRBV18 with TRBJ1-6, with TRBD1 matching over 10 bases. The germline V gene has CDR1 KGHSH and CDR2 LQKENI. With V trimmed by 6 bases and J by 5 bases, 7 bases remained unmatched. This CDR3 has 16 residues. This CDR3 is CASSTRTGGDNSPLHF. CDR3 bases: TGTGCCAGCTCGACTCGGACAGGGGGAGATAATTCACCCCTCCACTTT.

This clone was seen once. This chain's CDR3 is CSAPGDGGYTF. CDR3 coding DNA: TGCAGTGCTCCAGGGGATGGTGGCTACACCTTC. The genes are TRBV20-1 and TRBJ1-2; possibly TRBD1 for D (6 bases). Germline CDR1 is DFQATT and CDR2 is SNEGSKA (reference sequence). The ends were cut back, 5 bases at V and 7 bases at J, with 11 bases in the middle. The CDR3 totals 11 residues.

This sequence joins TRBV18 and TRBJ2-5; 9 bases are shared with TRBD2. V was pared by 3 bases and J by 4 bases, with 9 bases of the junction left unmatched. Germline V gene lookup returns CDR1 KGHSH and CDR2 LQKENI. The CDR3 contains 16 residues. The CDR3 region is CASSPRLADGGETQYF. DNA of the CDR3: TGTGCCAGCTCACCCAGACTAGCGGATGGGGGAGAGACCCAGTACTTC.

The V call is TRBV6-4, the J call TRBJ1-5; D remains ambiguous. The V gene's germline CDR1 is MRHNA and CDR2 SNTAGT. The CDR3 length is 13 residues. Trimming pared 6 bases from V and 8 bases from J, leaving 14 bases between. CDR3 region: CASSGSFFEPQHF. In DNA form, the CDR3 reads TGTGCCAGCAGCGGATCCTTTTTTGAGCCCCAGCATTTT.

The rearrangement links TRBV6-1 to TRBJ1-1; D might be TRBD1 (5 bases). CDR3 length equals 14 residues. From germline, CDR1 is MNHNS and CDR2 SASEGT. V lost 11 bases and J 2 bases, leaving 18 bases between the germline ends. The CDR3: CASSLGALNTEAFF. The CDR3 DNA is TGTGCCTCTAGCTTAGGGGCCTTAAACACTGAAGCTTTCTTT.

The chain employs TRBV15 and TRBJ1-2; TRBD1 might be the D (6 bases). Per the germline V gene, CDR1 is LNHNV and CDR2 is YYDKDF (reference sequence). This CDR3 contains 13 residues. Trimming pared 4 bases from V and 4 bases from J, leaving 10 bases between. DNA for the CDR3: TGTGCCACCAGCACAGGGGACACCTATGGCTACACCTTC. Translation: CATSTGDTYGYTF.

In DNA, the CDR3 is TGTGCCTGGATGAGGCGGGGGGGCGTCTATGGCTACACCTTC. It encodes CAWMRRGGVYGYTF. The rearrangement links TRBV30 to TRBJ1-2; D is perhaps TRBD1 (6 bases). Germline values: CDR1 GTSNPN, CDR2 SVGIG (reference sequence). Trimming removed 4 bases from V and 4 bases from J, with 16 bases in between. The length of the CDR3 is 14 residues.

V is TRBV18 and J is TRBJ2-3, with 8 nucleotides matching TRBD2. V shed 0 bases, J shed 7 bases, and the junction held 6 bases outside the gene matches. This CDR3 is built from 15 residues. The germline CDR1 and CDR2 sequences are KGHSH and LQKENI. The CDR3: CASSPPSGTPYTQYF. The CDR3 bases are TGTGCCAGCTCACCACCTAGCGGGACCCCATATACGCAGTATTTT.

This sequence joins TRBV5-8 and TRBJ1-5; no firm D call. The CDR3 totals 12 residues. Germline CDR1 is SGHTS and CDR2 is YDEGEE. V lost 0 bases and J lost 5, with 3 bases in between. CDR3 DNA: TGTGCCAGCAGCTTGGCCCATCAGCCCCAGCATTTT. This codes for CASSLAHQPQHF.

CDR3 nucleotide sequence: TGTGCCAGCACCCGAACAGGGGTGCCCTACGAGCAGTACTTC. Translating it yields CASTRTGVPYEQYF. The rearrangement uses TRBV6-6 and TRBJ2-7, with TRBD1 matching over 7 bases. V was clipped by 7 bases and J by 2 bases; unmatched bases: 8. CDR3 size: 14 residues. Per germline, CDR1 MNHNY and CDR2 SVGAGI (reference sequence).

In this sample, this clone turned up once. V is TRBV6-5 and J is TRBJ1-1, with D perhaps TRBD1 (5 bases). The CDR3 sequence is 14 residues long. V was clipped by 1 base and J by 1 base, with 7 bases between them. CDR1 and CDR2 (germline): MNHEY, SVGAGI. CDR3 residues: CASSYWDANTEAFF. The CDR3 DNA is TGTGCCAGCAGTTACTGGGACGCGAACACTGAAGCTTTCTTT.

The chain combines TRBV29-1 with TRBJ1-2; D is uncertain. Trimming removed 7 bases at V and 5 bases at J, with 11 bases between. The CDR3 sequence is 11 residues long. CDR1 and CDR2 from the germline V gene are SQVTM and ANQGSEA. The CDR3 protein is CSARGNYGYTF. CDR3 sequence (DNA): TGCAGCGCTCGGGGAAATTATGGCTACACCTTC.

The chain has TRBV4-1 and TRBJ1-2; D might be TRBD1 (6 bases). Trimming cost V 1 base and J 3 bases, with 12 bases left between them. The CDR3 covers 15 residues. Germline CDR1 and CDR2: MGHRA and YSYEKL. CDR3 sequence (DNA): TGCGCCAGCAGCCAAGGCCAGGGGTACGACTATGGCTACACCTTC. This encodes CASSQGQGYDYGYTF.

This clone was observed once. The genes are TRBV19 and TRBJ1-1; 8 positions match TRBD1. J gave up 4 bases and V 4 bases, and 14 bases lay outside the gene matches. The germline V gene encodes CDR1 LNHDA and CDR2 SQIVND (reference sequence). CDR3 length equals 17 residues. CDR3 nucleotides: TGTGCCAGTAGTACCCTCAGGGGGCGGGACCTTAGCACTGAAGCTTTCTTT. It encodes CASSTLRGRDLSTEAFF.

The chain uses TRBV6-4 and TRBJ2-1; D remains unclear. The CDR3 consists of 13 residues. The V gene's germline CDR1 is MRHNA and CDR2 SNTAGT. Trimming left V 4 bases short and J 0 bases short, with 4 bases between. For the CDR3, the DNA is TGTGCCAGCAGTGCGAGCTCCTACAATGAGCAGTTCTTC. Translating gives CASSASSYNEQFF.

This chain links TRBV9 with TRBJ1-6; the D gene is possibly TRBD1 (6 bases). The V gene's germline CDR1 is SGDLS and CDR2 YYNGEE. The V end was cut by 0 bases, the J end by 9 bases, with 16 bases between. This CDR3 is built from 16 residues. This chain's CDR3 is CASSVDPTGLGSPLHF. The CDR3 bases are TGTGCCAGCAGCGTAGACCCGACAGGTCTGGGTTCACCCCTCCACTTT.

The chain recombines TRBV7-2 with TRBJ1-2, with D perhaps TRBD1 (6 bases). This CDR3 contains 13 residues. Trimming stripped 1 base from V and 12 bases from J, with 15 bases between. Germline CDR1 is SGHTA and CDR2 is FQGNSA. CDR3 in amino acids: CASSLGTERPHTF. CDR3 nucleotide sequence: TGTGCCAGCAGCTTAGGGACAGAGCGTCCCCACACCTTC.

In its sample, this clone was seen a few times. CDR3 residues: CASSLHSGNTIYF. The CDR3 bases are TGTGCCAGCAGCTTACATTCTGGAAACACCATATATTTT. The chain combines TRBV5-4 with TRBJ1-3, with D unclear. CDR1 and CDR2 from the germline V gene are SGHNT and YYREEE (reference sequence). CDR3 length equals 13 residues. V was pared by 2 bases and J by 1 base, with 4 bases between.

CDR3 sequence reads: CASSPGTPSSPQHF. In DNA, the CDR3 is TGTGCCAGCAGCCCCGGGACTCCCAGTTCGCCCCAGCATTTT. The chain uses TRBV5-5 and TRBJ1-5; D may be TRBD1 (5 bases). V dropped 4 bases and J dropped 9 bases, with 17 bases sitting between them. Germline V gene sequence: CDR1 SGHKS, CDR2 YYEKEE (reference sequence). The CDR3 has 14 amino acids.

As regards this clone: This same CDR3 is encoded by further DNA sequences in the sample. CDR3 in amino acids: CASSYSEGGYGYTF. The CDR3 bases are TGTGCCAGCAGTTACTCGGAGGGCGGCTATGGCTACACCTTC. The rearrangement uses TRBV6-6 and TRBJ1-2; D is unresolved. Trimming took off 0 bases at V and 4 bases at J, with 9 bases between the two ends. Germline-derived CDR1 and CDR2 are MNHNY and SVGAGI (reference sequence). CDR3 size: 14 residues.

CDR3 sequence reads: CASSERDGNTIYF. The DNA of the CDR3 is TGTGCCAGCAGTGAAAGGGACGGAAACACCATATATTTT. J is TRBJ1-3 and V is TRBV6-1; D is possibly TRBD1 (5 bases). The CDR3 loop spans 13 amino acids. Germline V CDR1 and CDR2: MNHNS, SASEGT. Trimming pared 2 bases from V and 4 bases from J, leaving 6 bases between.